Below, 18 T cell receptor beta chains from the same sample are listed, as sequenced in a study of OX40 agonist ivuxolimab in advanced cancers. The data were produced by immunoSEQ multiplex PCR, yet TCRdb's version contains in-frame clones alone and is incomplete. The table shows roughly 56,000 clones, with 82% occurring only once. Sequences were derived from CD4+ or CD8+ T cells sorted from blood, sampled in a trial of the OX40 agonist ivuxolimab. These receptors were taken from an adult with an advanced solid tumor such as melanoma, head and neck, liver or kidney cancer.

The V call is TRBV6-4, the J call TRBJ1-3; D unresolved. Trimming left V 0 bases short and J 0 bases short, with 3 bases between. The germline CDR1 and CDR2 sequences are MRHNA and SNTAGT. The CDR3 consists of 14 residues. The CDR3: CASSDSHSGNTIYF. Here the CDR3 DNA reads TGTGCCAGCAGTGACTCACACTCTGGAAACACCATATATTTT.

The J gene is TRBJ2-1, the V gene TRBV7-2, with a tentative D call TRBD1 (6 bases). V lost 1 base and J lost 3, with 10 bases in between. CDR3 length equals 15 residues. CDR1 and CDR2 from the germline V gene are SGHTA and FQGNSA. The CDR3 loop is CASSLGQGFYNEQFF. The CDR3 DNA is TGTGCCAGCAGCTTAGGTCAGGGGTTCTACAATGAGCAGTTCTTC.

The chain is built from TRBV2 and TRBJ2-5, with TRBD1 matching 12 bases. CDR1 and CDR2 from the germline V gene are SNHLY and FYNNEI. The ends lost 4 bases at V and 5 bases at J; junction bases unmatched: 2. The CDR3 spans 14 residues. This CDR3 reads CASSAGTGGETQYF. For the CDR3, the DNA is TGTGCCAGCAGTGCCGGGACAGGGGGCGAGACCCAGTACTTC.

The sample holds one count of this clone. The chain uses TRBV4-3 and TRBJ2-2; D is possibly TRBD2 (5 bases). Trimming cost V 4 bases and J 0 bases, with 12 bases left between them. Germline CDR1 is LGHNA and CDR2 is YSLEER. The CDR3 is 16 amino acids. The CDR3 here is CASSRLPGSNTGELFF. The CDR3 coding sequence is TGCGCCAGCAGCCGACTCCCGGGATCGAACACCGGGGAGCTGTTTTTT.

This clone was observed once. The DNA for the CDR3 is TGTGCCAGCGTGCTAGCGGGGGGGCCAGATACGCAGTATTTT. Protein sequence: CASVLAGGPDTQYF. The J gene is TRBJ2-3, the V gene TRBV7-2; 12 nucleotides line up with TRBD2. This CDR3 has 14 amino acids. V was clipped by 8 bases and J by 4 bases; unmatched bases: 4. Germline V gene data show CDR1 as SGHTA and CDR2 as FQGNSA.

This chain joins TRBV28 and TRBJ1-1; 7 bases fit TRBD1. Germline lookup yields CDR1 MDHEN and CDR2 SYDVKM. The CDR3 spans 14 residues. Trimming took 3 bases from V and 1 from J; bases not matched to a gene: 2. CDR3 loop: CASSFTGENTEAFF. The CDR3, as DNA: TGTGCCAGCAGTTTCACAGGGGAGAACACTGAAGCTTTCTTT.

The V call is TRBV11-2, the J call TRBJ1-1; D is unclear. CDR3 length: 13 amino acids. V was pared by 5 bases and J by 2 bases, with 9 bases between. Germline CDR1 is SGHAT and CDR2 is FQNNGV. Here the CDR3 reads CASSLQPNTEAFF. The DNA of the CDR3 is TGTGCCAGCAGCCTCCAACCCAACACTGAAGCTTTCTTT.

V usage is TRBV4-1 and J usage is TRBJ1-1, with D possibly TRBD1 on 6 matching bases. Germline V gives CDR1 MGHRA, CDR2 YSYEKL. Trimming took off 3 bases at V and 4 bases at J, with 21 bases between the two ends. The CDR3 loop spans 17 amino acids. CDR3 DNA sequence: TGCGCCAGCAGCCACCTTTTCGTCAGGGGAAAGGGCACTGAAGCTTTCTTT. Encoded protein: CASSHLFVRGKGTEAFF.

In this sample, this clone turned up a few times. The chain carries TRBV4-1 and TRBJ1-1, with 7 bases matching TRBD1. This CDR3 contains 12 residues. In germline, CDR1 is MGHRA, CDR2 YSYEKL. V gave up 4 bases and J gave up 6 bases; unmatched junction bases: 2. The DNA of the CDR3 is TGCGCCAGCAGCCTTCAGGGGGCTGAAGCTTTCTTT. This encodes CASSLQGAEAFF.

This chain links TRBV7-9 with TRBJ2-1, with 7 positions matching TRBD1. Trimming at V came to 5 bases and at J to 13 bases, leaving 11 bases not matched to a gene. Germline CDR1 is SEHNR and CDR2 is FQNEAQ (reference sequence). The CDR3 sequence is 13 residues long. CDR3 loop: CASSPDREGLQFF. The CDR3 DNA is TGTGCCAGCAGCCCCGACAGGGAAGGACTTCAGTTCTTC.

The chain has TRBV28 and TRBJ2-7; 7 bases align to TRBD1. The CDR3 covers 13 residues. J gave up 2 bases and V 7 bases, and 5 bases lay outside the gene matches. Germline values: CDR1 MDHEN, CDR2 SYDVKM. CDR3 loop: CASIQGVTYEQYF. In nucleotides, the CDR3 is TGTGCCAGCATCCAGGGGGTCACCTACGAGCAGTACTTC.

J is TRBJ1-3 and V is TRBV7-9; no reliable D call. The CDR3 loop spans 14 amino acids. Trimming cost V 8 bases and J 4 bases, with 15 bases left between them. Germline CDR1 and CDR2: SEHNR and FQNEAQ (reference sequence). CDR3 residues: CASHRSGTGNTIYF. In DNA form, the CDR3 reads TGTGCCAGCCATAGGTCCGGTACCGGAAACACCATATATTTT.

The chain uses TRBV30 and TRBJ2-5, with a possible D match to TRBD2 (5 bases). Germline V gives CDR1 GTSNPN, CDR2 SVGIG (reference sequence). The ends were cut back, 1 base at V and 5 bases at J, with 8 bases in the middle. The CDR3 runs to 12 residues. DNA of the CDR3: TGTGCCTGGAGTGAGGGCGGGGAGACCCAGTACTTC. It encodes CAWSEGGETQYF.

This chain connects TRBV28 to TRBJ2-5; D might be TRBD1 or TRBD2, each matching 5 bases. The V end lost 3 bases, the J end lost 6 bases, and 14 bases lay between the germline ends. The CDR3 consists of 14 residues. Per germline, CDR1 MDHEN and CDR2 SYDVKM. The DNA for the CDR3 is TGTGCCAGCAGTTTTTCGGGACGGGAACAGACCCAGTACTTC. Its translation is CASSFSGREQTQYF.

The gene calls are TRBV25-1 and TRBJ1-2; possibly TRBD1 for D (5 bases). CDR3 size: 14 residues. CDR1 is MGHDK, CDR2 SYGVNS, per germline. The V and J ends lost 3 bases and 6 bases respectively, with 14 bases between them. CDR3 bases: TGTGCCAGCAGTGAGGGGGAGTGGCGGCATGGCTACACCTTC. It encodes CASSEGEWRHGYTF.

CDR3 residues: CASSPYRGKQYF. The CDR3 nucleotides read TGTGCCAGCAGTCCCTACAGGGGCAAGCAGTACTTC. This sequence joins TRBV6-5 and TRBJ2-7; TRBD1 agrees at 7 bases. This CDR3 comprises 12 residues. The V and J ends lost 5 bases and 8 bases, in that order; junction bases with no gene match: 6. Germline V gene data show CDR1 as MNHEY and CDR2 as SVGAGI.

V usage is TRBV10-3 and J usage is TRBJ2-1; 12 bases fit TRBD2. This CDR3 contains 15 residues. Germline V gene sequence: CDR1 ENHRY, CDR2 SYGVKD. After removal of 4 bases from V and 6 bases from J, the junction contained 4 bases not matched to a gene. The CDR3 nucleotides read TGTGCCATCAGTGGCACTAGCGGGGGGACCAATGAGCAGTTCTTC. Its protein is CAISGTSGGTNEQFF.

This clone was picked up one time. The chain recombines TRBV10-1 with TRBJ2-1; D gene ambiguous. Germline V gives CDR1 WNHNN, CDR2 SYGVQD (reference sequence). CDR3 length: 18 amino acids. V lost 4 bases to trimming and J lost 5 bases, with 24 bases between them. CDR3 sequence reads: CASSAMRSRSRINNEQFF. CDR3 coding DNA: TGCGCCAGCAGTGCCATGCGTAGCCGGAGCAGGATCAACAATGAGCAGTTCTTC.